The 20 T cell receptor beta chains reported below all come from one sample, sequenced in a study of blood T cell repertoires in COVID-19. Some clones are missing from TCRdb's copy, which holds only in-frame ones; the method was immunoSEQ multiplex PCR. This table holds under 200,000 clones, approximately 87% found once. The sample comprised peripheral blood. All receptors come from a woman in her sixties or seventies with COVID-19, enrolled during active disease.

The genes are TRBV14 and TRBJ1-2; D may be TRBD1 (5 bases). Deletions cut 0 bases from V and 4 bases from J, with 12 bases between. The CDR3 totals 15 residues. Germline CDR1 and CDR2: SGHDN and FVKESK. CDR3: CASSQDLEQVYGYTF. CDR3 bases: TGTGCCAGCAGCCAAGATCTGGAACAGGTCTATGGCTACACCTTC.

This rearrangement joins TRBV2 to TRBJ2-1; TRBD2 aligns across 8 bases. Germline CDR1 reads SNHLY; CDR2 reads FYNNEI. This CDR3 contains 16 residues. The V and J ends lost 6 bases and 4 bases, in that order; junction bases with no gene match: 11. The CDR3 sequence is CASRRGDGRAYNEQFF. CDR3 sequence (DNA): TGTGCCAGCAGGCGGGGGGACGGAAGAGCTTACAATGAGCAGTTCTTC. The full variable domain, completed using reference TRBV2 and TRBJ2-1, is EPEVTQTPSHQVTQMGQEVILRCVPISNHLYFYWYRQILGQKVEFLVSFYNNEISEKSEIFDDQFSVERPDGSNFTLKIRSTKLEDSAMYFCASRRGDGRAYNEQFFGPGTRLTVL.

The J gene is TRBJ1-6, the V gene TRBV6-5; 8 nucleotides line up with TRBD1. The length of the CDR3 is 15 residues. J lost 7 bases, V lost 4 bases, and 6 bases had no gene match. From germline, CDR1 is MNHEY and CDR2 SVGAGI. CDR3 DNA: TGTGCCAGCAGTTCCAGGACAGGGTTGAATTCACCCCTCCACTTT. This codes for CASSSRTGLNSPLHF.

The chain employs TRBV28 and TRBJ2-5; D remains ambiguous. Deletions cut 7 bases from V and 4 bases from J, with 13 bases between. CDR3 size: 13 residues. CDR1 and CDR2 (germline): MDHEN, SYDVKM. This chain's CDR3 is CASNTQYPETQYF. The CDR3 nucleotides are TGTGCCAGCAACACCCAGTATCCAGAGACCCAGTACTTC.

This clone was counted only a few times. This sequence joins TRBV19 and TRBJ2-1; 7 bases line up with TRBD1. The CDR3 has 16 amino acids. V shed 0 bases and J 11 bases; nucleotides not matched to a gene: 13. Looked up from germline, CDR1 is LNHDA and CDR2 is SQIVND (reference sequence). CDR3 nucleotide sequence: TGTGCCAGTAGTATAGACCCGACTCCAGGGGGATCGAAGCAGTTCTTC. Residues: CASSIDPTPGGSKQFF.

The J gene is TRBJ1-3, the V gene TRBV5-4; a possible D gene is TRBD1 (6 bases). The CDR3 runs 14 residues. CDR1 and CDR2 from the germline V gene are SGHNT and YYREEE (reference sequence). V gave up 0 bases and J gave up 6 bases, with 10 bases separating them. The CDR3 region is CASSLVPGENTIYF. DNA of the CDR3: TGTGCCAGCAGCTTGGTTCCAGGGGAAAACACCATATATTTT.

This chain uses TRBV5-5 with TRBJ1-6; TRBD1 is a possible D gene (5 bases). The V end was cut by 4 bases, the J end by 11 bases, with 19 bases between. Germline V gene data show CDR1 as SGHKS and CDR2 as YYEKEE (reference sequence). This CDR3 contains 15 residues. The CDR3 DNA follows: TGTGCCAGCAGCCCCGGCGGAGGGGAAGGTACACCCCTCCACTTT. Translation gives CASSPGGGEGTPLHF.

The chain links TRBV10-3 to TRBJ2-1, with D uncertain. V was clipped by 3 bases and J by 9 bases, with 12 bases between them. The length of the CDR3 is 13 residues. Per germline, CDR1 ENHRY and CDR2 SYGVKD. The CDR3 DNA reads TGTGCCATCAGTGACCCGAAGCTAGGTGAGCAGTTCTTC. Translating it yields CAISDPKLGEQFF.

This clone was recorded only once. The chain has TRBV4-2 and TRBJ2-3, with 11 bases lining up with TRBD1. J was trimmed by 0 bases and V by 1 base; bases with no gene match: 3. In germline, CDR1 is LGHNA, CDR2 YNFKEQ. The CDR3 totals 17 residues. CDR3 nucleotides: TGTGCCAGCAGCCAAGTTGGACAGGGGGCTAGCACAGATACGCAGTATTTT. The encoded protein is CASSQVGQGASTDTQYF.

The V call is TRBV2, the J call TRBJ1-4; a weak D match, TRBD1 (6 bases). The germline V gene has CDR1 SNHLY and CDR2 FYNNEI. The V gene lost 4 bases and the J gene lost 0 bases, with 12 bases spanning the gap. The CDR3 length is 16 residues. In DNA form, the CDR3 reads TGTGCCAGCAGTGGTCAGGACAGAACAACTAATGAAAAACTGTTTTTT. Protein: CASSGQDRTTNEKLFF.

The chain links TRBV9 to TRBJ2-2; 9 bases are a match to TRBD2. Trimming cost V 0 bases and J 3 bases; bases outside gene matches: 0. This CDR3 is built from 15 residues. Germline values: CDR1 SGDLS, CDR2 YYNGEE. The CDR3 is CASSVGLADTGELFF. DNA for the CDR3: TGTGCCAGCAGCGTAGGACTAGCGGACACCGGGGAGCTGTTTTTT.

On this clone: The sample carries other DNA sequences with the same CDR3. This chain connects TRBV19 to TRBJ1-2; D not certain. Per germline, CDR1 LNHDA and CDR2 SQIVND (reference sequence). The length of the CDR3 is 12 residues. V was trimmed by 6 bases and J by 5 bases, leaving 10 bases between them. CDR3 in DNA: TGTGCCAGTAGATCCGCCGGGTATGGCTACACCTTC. Amino acid sequence: CASRSAGYGYTF.

V and J are TRBV28 and TRBJ2-3; 12 positions agree with TRBD1. CDR1 MDHEN and CDR2 SYDVKM come from the germline V gene. The trim removed 6 bases at V and 4 bases at J, leaving 11 bases unmatched. The CDR3 is 17 amino acids. The DNA for the CDR3 is TGTGCCAGCAGCCAACTGGGGGACAGGGGGCGGGCAGATACGCAGTATTTT. Its translation is CASSQLGDRGRADTQYF.

The gene calls are TRBV5-1 and TRBJ2-7; 10 bases match TRBD1. Germline CDR1 reads SGHRS; CDR2 reads YFSETQ. This CDR3 region has 11 residues. V shed 6 bases and J 13 bases; nucleotides not matched to a gene: 7. CDR3 sequence (DNA): TGCGCCAGCACCTCCGGGACAGGGGTTTACTTC. Protein: CASTSGTGVYF. The full variable domain, with the rest looked up from reference TRBV5-1 and TRBJ2-7, is KAGVTQTPRYLIKTRGQQVTLSCSPISGHRSVSWYQQTPGQGLQFLFEYFSETQRNKGNFPGRFSGRQFSNSRSEMNVSTLELGDSALYLCASTSGTGVYFGPGTRLTVT.

This clone was observed a handful of times. The same CDR3 also results from other DNA sequences found in this sample. The rearrangement links TRBV11-2 to TRBJ1-2; D may be TRBD1 (6 bases). This CDR3 is built from 14 residues. CDR1 and CDR2 from the germline V gene are SGHAT and FQNNGV. V was cut by 3 bases and J by 0 bases, with 8 bases left in between. CDR3 in amino acids: CASSLDRANYGYTF. In nucleotides, the CDR3 is TGTGCCAGCAGCTTGGACAGAGCTAACTATGGCTACACCTTC.

The V gene is TRBV5-1, the J gene TRBJ1-3; D remains unclear. Germline V CDR1 and CDR2: SGHRS, YFSETQ. V dropped 0 bases and J dropped 3 bases, with 13 bases sitting between them. The CDR3 has 16 amino acids. CDR3 amino acids: CASSLAETAGGNTIYF. CDR3 in DNA: TGCGCCAGCAGCTTGGCCGAGACGGCAGGTGGAAACACCATATATTTT.

The chain couples TRBV25-1 to TRBJ2-3; TRBD2 agrees at 7 bases. The trim removed 1 base at V and 2 bases at J, leaving 3 bases unmatched. Per germline, CDR1 MGHDK and CDR2 SYGVNS. The CDR3 contains 15 residues. CDR3 coding DNA: TGTGCCAGCAGTGAATGGCGGGGGACCACAGATACGCAGTATTTT. Translation gives CASSEWRGTTDTQYF.

J is TRBJ2-4 and V is TRBV10-2, with 7 nucleotides matching TRBD1. J gave up 8 bases and V 10 bases, and 5 bases lay outside the gene matches. Germline assignment: CDR1 WSHSY and CDR2 SAAADI. This CDR3 contains 11 residues. The chain's CDR3 is CAIGDSYIQYF. CDR3 nucleotide sequence: TGCGCCATCGGGGACAGCTACATTCAGTACTTC.

This clone was observed a handful of times. The CDR3 DNA follows: TGTGCCAGTACGCTAGCGGGGTCGAACACCGGGGAGCTGTTTTTT. As protein: CASTLAGSNTGELFF. The rearrangement uses TRBV3-1 (or the pseudogene TRBV3-2) and TRBJ2-2; 9 nucleotides align to TRBD2. The CDR3 is made up of 15 amino acids. V shed 9 bases, J shed 0 bases, and the junction held 5 bases outside the gene matches. Germline V lookup: CDR1 LGHDT, CDR2 YNNKEL (reference sequence).

In its sample, this clone was seen a few times. The gene calls are TRBV19 and TRBJ1-2; TRBD1 matches at 7 bases. Germline V gives CDR1 LNHDA, CDR2 SQIVND (reference sequence). The CDR3 extends over 12 amino acids. V dropped 7 bases and J dropped 2; count of bases not matched to a gene: 1. As DNA, the CDR3 is TGTGCCAGTAAGGGACAGAACTATGGCTACACCTTC. Residues: CASKGQNYGYTF.